The present entry profiles one T cell receptor (beta chain) with its context. What it binds is unknown. This CDR3 spans 15 amino acids. Germline CDR1 and CDR2: LNHNV and YYDKDF (reference sequence). This entry belongs to a study of T cells expressing NK-cell markers. Across the study: Sorted T-cell subsets CD3+CD56+NKG2C+, CD3+CD56+NKG2C- and CD3+CD56-NKG2C+ were TCR beta-sequenced. Seven of the eight sequenced donors were HCMV-seropositive; one was seronegative. General study findings and limits: Expanded NKG2C+ T cell clones were not confirmed as HCMV-specific.

5'RACE template switching with UMIs generated TCR beta cDNA. From the 5' RACE reads, TCRdb lists one entry per CDR3 protein and no DNA. The listing contains roughly 350,000 distinct CDR3 sequences. The sample consisted of blood T cells: a sorted CD56 or NKG2C T cell subset, CD4+ or CD8+ T cells, or bulk PBMC T cells (not recorded which). The chain has TRBV15 and TRBJ1-2; TCRdb outputs TRBD1, but without DNA this stays unchecked. This clonotype was obtained from a man aged 18-75 years in good health. The CDR3 loop is CATSRDLTEVDGYTF.